The 26 T cell receptor beta chains below all came from one sample that was sequenced in a study of OX40 agonist ivuxolimab in advanced cancers. TCRdb's table, derived via immunoSEQ multiplex PCR, lists solely in-frame clones and lacks some. The profile shows 90,000 to 150,000 clones, around 91% of them singletons. This sample comprised CD4+ or CD8+ T cells sorted from blood, obtained in a trial of the OX40 agonist ivuxolimab. These receptors all come from an adult with an advanced solid tumor such as melanoma, head and neck, liver or kidney cancer.

This chain joins TRBV6-5 and TRBJ1-2, with D tentatively TRBD1 (6 bases). The CDR3 spans 13 residues. Germline-derived CDR1 and CDR2 are MNHEY and SVGAGI. Trimming took 10 bases from V and 2 from J, leaving 14 bases between them. In DNA, the CDR3 is TGTGCCACCTGCGACAGGATCAACTATGGCTACACCTTC. This gives the protein CATCDRINYGYTF.

The CDR3 DNA is TGTGCCAGCAGTTTTCGGGACTTGTGGTCGAGTGAAAAACTGTTTTTT. As protein: CASSFRDLWSSEKLFF. The chain carries TRBV28 and TRBJ1-4, with a weak D call TRBD1 (5 bases). The ends were cut back, 3 bases at V and 7 bases at J, with 18 bases in the middle. The CDR3 runs 16 residues. Germline-derived CDR1 and CDR2 are MDHEN and SYDVKM.

The CDR3 nucleotides read TGTGCCAGCAGCCCGACTGAAGAGACCCAGTACTTC. It encodes CASSPTEETQYF. The chain has TRBV7-9 and TRBJ2-5; D uncertain. The CDR3 is made up of 12 amino acids. V gave up 5 bases and J gave up 3 bases, with 7 bases separating them. Germline assignment: CDR1 SEHNR and CDR2 FQNEAQ (reference sequence).

This chain links TRBV2 with TRBJ2-7, with TRBD1 identical over 7 bases. Per the germline V gene, CDR1 is SNHLY and CDR2 is FYNNEI. Trimming cost V 6 bases and J 0 bases; bases outside gene matches: 5. The CDR3 consists of 14 residues. The CDR3 loop reads CASSQDRVSYEQYF. The DNA for the CDR3 is TGTGCCAGCAGCCAAGACAGGGTCTCCTACGAGCAGTACTTC. Looking up the rest from reference TRBV2 and TRBJ2-7 gives the full variable domain: EPEVTQTPSHQVTQMGQEVILRCVPISNHLYFYWYRQILGQKVEFLVSFYNNEISEKSEIFDDQFSVERPDGSNFTLKIRSTKLEDSAMYFCASSQDRVSYEQYFGPGTRLTVT.

The V gene is TRBV18, the J gene TRBJ2-1, with D tentatively TRBD1 or TRBD2 (5 bases each). Looked up from germline, CDR1 is KGHSH and CDR2 is LQKENI. The CDR3 consists of 15 residues. Trimming shortened V by 5 bases and J by 6 bases, and 17 bases separated the two germline ends. CDR3 residues: CASSDDGAGRNEQFF. CDR3 DNA: TGTGCCAGCTCAGATGACGGGGCAGGGCGCAATGAGCAGTTCTTC.

The V gene is TRBV5-1, the J gene TRBJ1-5; a weak D match, TRBD1 (5 bases). The CDR3 loop spans 17 amino acids. V was trimmed by 3 bases and J by 6 bases, leaving 22 bases between them. Germline V lookup: CDR1 SGHRS, CDR2 YFSETQ. CDR3 DNA: TGCGCCAGCAGCTGGGGGGATGGCAGGGATTCTAGTCAGCCCCAGCATTTT. As protein: CASSWGDGRDSSQPQHF.

The V and J genes are TRBV9 and TRBJ2-2, with 8 bases lining up with TRBD2. Trimming took 0 bases from V and 7 from J; bases not matched to a gene: 11. CDR3 length equals 17 residues. From germline, CDR1 is SGDLS and CDR2 YYNGEE. For the CDR3, the DNA is TGTGCCAGCAGCGTAGTGGAAGCGGGGGCCTTCCACGGGGAGCTGTTTTTT. Protein sequence: CASSVVEAGAFHGELFF.

This rearrangement joins TRBV28 to TRBJ1-2; D not resolved. With 8 bases removed from V and 8 bases from J, the gap between germline ends came to 24 bases. The CDR3 contains 15 residues. In germline, CDR1 is MDHEN, CDR2 SYDVKM. In DNA form, the CDR3 reads TGTGCCAGCTGCCCAGAAGAGGGCGCGTGGCGGGGCTACACCTTC. It is translated as CASCPEEGAWRGYTF.

The chain combines TRBV29-1 with TRBJ2-5; D is undetermined. The V end was cut by 5 bases, the J end by 6 bases, with 16 bases between. CDR1 is SQVTM and CDR2 is ANQGSEA in the germline V gene. CDR3 length: 13 residues. The DNA of the CDR3 is TGCAGCGTTACAAAGTCGCAAGTACAGACCCAGTACTTC. This encodes CSVTKSQVQTQYF.

The rearrangement joins TRBV7-2 to TRBJ2-7; D is undetermined. The CDR3 runs to 12 residues. Germline V gives CDR1 SGHTA, CDR2 FQGNSA. Trimming cost V 3 bases and J 5 bases, with 8 bases left between them. CDR3 residues: CASSLALNEQYF. CDR3 in DNA: TGTGCCAGCAGCTTGGCCCTTAACGAGCAGTACTTC.

The chain employs TRBV7-2 and TRBJ1-5; 8 bases fit TRBD1. Germline V gene sequence: CDR1 SGHTA, CDR2 FQGNSA. V trimming: 2 bases; J trimming: 3 bases; junction bases outside the gene matches: 3. This CDR3 comprises 15 residues. This CDR3 reads CASSLLTGVNQPQHF. The CDR3 DNA is TGTGCCAGCAGCTTATTGACAGGGGTCAATCAGCCCCAGCATTTT.

The chain employs TRBV12-5 and TRBJ2-3, with D possibly being TRBD2 (5 bases). V was clipped by 1 base and J by 2 bases, with 19 bases between them. The V gene's germline CDR1 is LGHNT and CDR2 FRNRAP. This CDR3 region has 18 residues. CDR3 coding DNA: TGTGCTAGTGGTTTGGAACTAGTTGGTGGATCGTTCACAGATACGCAGTATTTT. Residues: CASGLELVGGSFTDTQYF.

This chain uses TRBV14 with TRBJ1-3; 9 bases match TRBD1. Losses at the gene ends were 2 bases for V and 7 bases for J; bases not matched to a gene: 3. The CDR3 is 14 amino acids. Germline V gene sequence: CDR1 SGHDN, CDR2 FVKESK. In DNA form, the CDR3 reads TGTGCCAGCAGCCAATTTGGACAGGGGAACACCATATATTTT. Amino acid sequence: CASSQFGQGNTIYF.

In nucleotides, the CDR3 is TGTGCCAGCAGTCCATACGAGGGTTGGGAAAAACTGTTTTTT. Translating it yields CASSPYEGWEKLFF. The genes are TRBV28 and TRBJ1-4; D unresolved. Between the trimmed V and J ends, which lost 5 bases and 8 bases, there was a span of 15 bases. The V gene's germline CDR1 is MDHEN and CDR2 SYDVKM. CDR3 length equals 14 residues.

The chain uses TRBV5-1 and TRBJ1-6; 9 nucleotides agree with TRBD1. In germline, CDR1 is SGHRS, CDR2 YFSETQ. This CDR3 is 16 amino acids long. The J segment lost 7 bases and the V segment lost 3 bases, leaving 8 bases of the junction unmatched. DNA of the CDR3: TGCGCCAGCAGCTATACAAGTGGGACAGGGAATTCACCCCTCCACTTT. Translating it yields CASSYTSGTGNSPLHF.

The rearrangement uses TRBV27 and TRBJ1-5, with D hard to call. The germline V gene has CDR1 MNHEY and CDR2 SMNVEV (reference sequence). The CDR3 has 16 amino acids. V was pared by 2 bases and J by 2 bases, with 13 bases between. CDR3 DNA sequence: TGTGCCAGCAGTTTAAGCTCGGGGTTCGGCAATCAGCCCCAGCATTTT. Amino acid sequence: CASSLSSGFGNQPQHF.

The chain couples TRBV19 to TRBJ2-1; maybe TRBD1 (6 bases). The V and J ends lost 10 bases and 4 bases respectively, with 17 bases between them. Germline assignment: CDR1 LNHDA and CDR2 SQIVND (reference sequence). This CDR3 contains 14 residues. CDR3 nucleotides: TGTGCCATCGGGACATCCCAAGGGTACAATGAGCAGTTCTTC. Protein product: CAIGTSQGYNEQFF.

The table lists this clone with a count of one. J is TRBJ1-2 and V is TRBV27, with no clear D. Per germline, CDR1 MNHEY and CDR2 SMNVEV (reference sequence). The CDR3 has 16 amino acids. The V end lost 5 bases, the J end lost 0 bases, and 16 bases lay between the germline ends. The CDR3 DNA is TGTGCCAGCAGTCCTACAATTCCTCCCGCTAACTATGGCTACACCTTC. Translation: CASSPTIPPANYGYTF.

The chain is built from TRBV6-5 and TRBJ2-1; perhaps TRBD1 as D (7 bases). The CDR3 has 15 amino acids. Looked up from germline, CDR1 is MNHEY and CDR2 is SVGAGI. V lost 5 bases and J 3 bases, leaving 14 bases between the germline ends. Here the CDR3 DNA reads TGTGCCAGCAGTCCCGGAGGGGGCCTCTACAATGAGCAGTTCTTC. It is translated as CASSPGGGLYNEQFF.

This chain joins TRBV11-1 and TRBJ2-7, with unresolved D. The CDR3 consists of 13 residues. Germline CDR1 SGHAT, CDR2 FQDESV (reference sequence). V lost 2 bases, J lost 2 bases, and 7 bases lay in between. CDR3 region: CASSLRRAYEQYF. CDR3 sequence (DNA): TGTGCCAGCAGCTTACGTCGGGCCTACGAGCAGTACTTC.

V usage is TRBV7-9 and J usage is TRBJ2-6, with 8 bases identical to TRBD1. J lost 0 bases, V lost 6 bases, and 13 bases had no gene match. The CDR3 runs to 19 residues. Germline CDR1 reads SEHNR; CDR2 reads FQNEAQ (reference sequence). The CDR3 is CASSRIGQGAISGANVLTF. CDR3 nucleotides: TGTGCCAGCAGTCGCATCGGACAGGGCGCGATCTCTGGGGCCAACGTCCTGACTTTC.

This clone was counted once. This chain links TRBV9 with TRBJ2-1, with D perhaps TRBD2 (6 bases). V shed 4 bases and J shed 6 bases, with 14 bases lying between them. This CDR3 contains 14 residues. Per germline, CDR1 SGDLS and CDR2 YYNGEE. The DNA of the CDR3 is TGTGCCAGCAGCCCTAGACTAGACCGCAATGAGCAGTTCTTC. This encodes CASSPRLDRNEQFF.

This chain joins TRBV7-2 and TRBJ2-6; no firm D call. The CDR3 contains 14 residues. CDR1 is SGHTA, CDR2 FQGNSA, per germline. Trimming stripped 2 bases from V and 2 bases from J, with 4 bases between. CDR3 residues: CASSLHPGANVLTF. CDR3 bases: TGTGCCAGCAGCTTACACCCTGGGGCCAACGTCCTGACTTTC.

In DNA, the CDR3 is TGTGCCAGCAGCTCCCGGGACTTAATAGTCAATGAGCAGTTCTTC. This encodes CASSSRDLIVNEQFF. The chain is built from TRBV5-4 and TRBJ2-1; D is perhaps TRBD2 (6 bases). The V gene lost 3 bases and the J gene lost 6 bases, with 16 bases spanning the gap. The CDR3 is made up of 15 amino acids. In germline, CDR1 is SGHNT, CDR2 YYREEE (reference sequence).

The chain links TRBV19 to TRBJ2-5; the D is unclear. The V end lost 4 bases, the J end lost 5 bases, and 14 bases lay between the germline ends. The germline V gene encodes CDR1 LNHDA and CDR2 SQIVND (reference sequence). The CDR3 is 14 residues long. The CDR3 protein is CASSRSVGWETQYF. The DNA of the CDR3 is TGTGCCAGTAGTAGGTCCGTGGGGTGGGAGACCCAGTACTTC.

This clone appeared a few times. The V gene is TRBV5-1, the J gene TRBJ2-6, with D uncertain. The CDR3 loop spans 18 amino acids. The germline CDR1 and CDR2 sequences are SGHRS and YFSETQ. Between the trimmed V and J ends, which lost 0 bases and 0 bases, there was a span of 13 bases. The CDR3, as DNA: TGCGCCAGCAGCTTGGTCTCCAGTCAGAGCTCTGGGGCCAACGTCCTGACTTTC. This encodes CASSLVSSQSSGANVLTF.